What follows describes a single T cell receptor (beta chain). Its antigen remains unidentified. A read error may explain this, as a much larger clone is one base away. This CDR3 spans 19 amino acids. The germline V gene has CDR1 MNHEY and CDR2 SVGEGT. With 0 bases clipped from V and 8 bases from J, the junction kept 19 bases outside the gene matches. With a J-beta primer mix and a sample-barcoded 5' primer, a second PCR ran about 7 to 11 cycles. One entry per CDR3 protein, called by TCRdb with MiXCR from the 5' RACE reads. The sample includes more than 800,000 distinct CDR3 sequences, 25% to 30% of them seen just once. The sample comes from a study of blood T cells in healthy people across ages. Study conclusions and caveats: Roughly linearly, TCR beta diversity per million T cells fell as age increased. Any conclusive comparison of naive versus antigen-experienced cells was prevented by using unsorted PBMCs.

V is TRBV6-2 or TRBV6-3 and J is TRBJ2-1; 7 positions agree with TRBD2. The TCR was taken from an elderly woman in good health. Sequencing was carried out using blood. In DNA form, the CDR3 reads TGTGCCAGCAGTTACTCGGGGCGCGGGGGAGGACGGCCAGTGGATGAGCAGTTCTTC. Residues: CASSYSGRGGGRPVDEQFF.